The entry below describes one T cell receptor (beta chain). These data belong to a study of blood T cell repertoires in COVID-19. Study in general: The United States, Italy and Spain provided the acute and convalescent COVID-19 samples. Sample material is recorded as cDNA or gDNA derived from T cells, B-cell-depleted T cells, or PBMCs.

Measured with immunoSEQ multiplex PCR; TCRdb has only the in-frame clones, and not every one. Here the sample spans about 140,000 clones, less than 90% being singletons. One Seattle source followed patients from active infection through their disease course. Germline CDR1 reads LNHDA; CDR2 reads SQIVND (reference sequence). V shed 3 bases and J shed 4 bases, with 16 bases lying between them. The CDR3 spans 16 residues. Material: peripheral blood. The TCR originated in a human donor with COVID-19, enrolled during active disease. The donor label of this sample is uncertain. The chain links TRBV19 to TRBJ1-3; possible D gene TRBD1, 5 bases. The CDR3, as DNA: TGTGCCAGTAGTATTGTAAGGGGCCGAGGAGGAAACACCATATATTTT. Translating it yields CASSIVRGRGGNTIYF.